This note documents a single TCR beta chain sequence. The data stem from a study of blood T cell repertoires in COVID-19. Study context: From the United States, Italy and Spain came samples of acute and convalescent COVID-19. From T cells, B-cell-depleted T cells, or PBMCs came the material, which was cDNA or gDNA.

Only in-frame clones appear in the TCRdb table, and some are missing; sequencing was by immunoSEQ multiplex PCR. Here the sample spans approximately 670,000 clones, 75% to 90% being singletons. The CDR3 extends over 15 amino acids. Per the germline V gene, CDR1 is KGHSH and CDR2 is LQKENI. Germline trimming cut 1 base from V and 3 bases from J; bases unmatched to any gene: 6. The sequence came from a woman between 18 and 30 years old with acute or convalescent COVID-19. The rearrangement uses TRBV18 and TRBJ2-7; 7 bases line up with TRBD2. The sample comprised peripheral blood. CDR3 DNA sequence: TGTGCCAGCTCACCACAGGGGACTAACGTCTACGAGCAGTACTTC. This encodes CASSPQGTNVYEQYF.